This T cell receptor beta chain was observed in a study of T cell responses to AZD1222 COVID-19 vaccine. Comments on this clone: Antigen: not known.

Study results and caveats: Regions 160-218 and 743-854 held dominance among vaccine-associated CD4 TCRs, which spanned spike. Donors were mostly white British, more females; clonal diversity possibly underestimated.

CDR1 is LGHDT and CDR2 is YNNKEL in the germline V gene (reference sequence). The CDR3 has 14 residues. V lost 4 bases and J lost 5; bases outside the gene matches: 3. TCRdb keeps only in-frame clones here, not all; method: immunoSEQ multiplex PCR. Among approximately 130,000 clones listed, 90% to 95% were seen once. The rearrangement links TRBV3-1 (or the pseudogene TRBV3-2) to TRBJ2-5; 11 positions agree with TRBD2. The sequence came from an adult in good health. The sequencing here drew on peripheral blood, taken on day 0 of AZD1222 vaccination. Here the CDR3 reads CASSPTSGSETQYF. Written as DNA, the CDR3 is TGTGCCAGCAGCCCTACTAGCGGGAGTGAGACCCAGTACTTC.